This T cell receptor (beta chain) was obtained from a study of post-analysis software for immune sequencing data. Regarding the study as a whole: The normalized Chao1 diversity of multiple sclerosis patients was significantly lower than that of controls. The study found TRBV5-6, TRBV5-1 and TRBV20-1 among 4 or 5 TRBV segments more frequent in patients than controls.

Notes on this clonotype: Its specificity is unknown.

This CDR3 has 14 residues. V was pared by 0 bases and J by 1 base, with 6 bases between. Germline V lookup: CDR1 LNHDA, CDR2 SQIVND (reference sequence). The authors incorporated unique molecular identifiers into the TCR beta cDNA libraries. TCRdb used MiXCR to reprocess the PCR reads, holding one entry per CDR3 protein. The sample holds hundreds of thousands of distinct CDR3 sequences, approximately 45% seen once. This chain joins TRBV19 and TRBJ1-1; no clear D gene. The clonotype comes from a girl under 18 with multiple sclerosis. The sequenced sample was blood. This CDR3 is CASSIELENTEAFF. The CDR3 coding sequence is TGTGCCAGTAGTATAGAACTGGAGAACACTGAAGCTTTCTTT.